Sequencing of this TCR beta chain was carried out in a study of cytomegalovirus exposure and HLA in healthy donors. CDR1 SGHTA and CDR2 FQGTGA come from the germline V gene. V dropped 2 bases and J dropped 8 bases, with 12 bases sitting between them. There are 13 residues in the CDR3. Findings and caveats of the study: Per a later analysis, about 17,000 TCR beta sequences showed association with HLA alleles at 0.05 false discovery rate. Both high specificity and high sensitivity reportedly marked the classifier's diagnosis of cytomegalovirus status.

60 Vbeta and 13 Jbeta primers were used in PCR. Produced via immunoSEQ multiplex PCR; TCRdb's table is partial and in-frame only. The table has more than 95,000 clones, about 81% seen once. As regards this clone: Its specificity is unknown.

The V gene is TRBV7-3, the J gene TRBJ1-2, with D tentatively TRBD1 (6 bases). The origin of this receptor is a man aged 25-45 years in good health and CMV-seronegative. The sample was PBMCs. The CDR3 DNA is TGTGCCAGCAGCTTATCAGGGGCTGGGGGCTACACCTTC. Amino acid sequence: CASSLSGAGGYTF.